This passage covers 15 T cell receptor beta chains from one sample sequenced in a study of T cell responses to AZD1222 COVID-19 vaccine. Profiled with immunoSEQ multiplex PCR; TCRdb holds only in-frame clones, not every one. The sample has around 120,000 clones; around 92% are singletons. The sample in question was peripheral blood, obtained on day 0 of AZD1222 vaccination. These receptors were taken from an adult in good health.

The J gene is TRBJ2-5, the V gene TRBV10-2; TRBD2 might be the D (6 bases). The CDR3 has 11 residues. Per germline, CDR1 WSHSY and CDR2 SAAADI. V gave up 8 bases and J gave up 5 bases, with 9 bases separating them. The CDR3 reads CASGLLETQYF. The CDR3 nucleotides are TGCGCCAGCGGACTATTGGAGACCCAGTACTTC.

The V and J genes are TRBV19 and TRBJ2-7; 10 nucleotides align to TRBD1. The CDR3 runs 13 residues. J was trimmed by 3 bases and V by 8 bases; bases with no gene match: 4. Germline assignment: CDR1 LNHDA and CDR2 SQIVND (reference sequence). CDR3 residues: CASARDRGYEQYF. CDR3 nucleotides: TGTGCCAGTGCGCGGGACAGGGGCTACGAGCAGTACTTC. Looking up the rest from reference TRBV19 and TRBJ2-7 gives the full variable domain: DGGITQSPKYLFRKEGQNVTLSCEQNLNHDAMYWYRQDPGQGLRLIYYSQIVNDFQKGDIAEGYSVSREKKESFPLTVTSAQKNPTAFYLCASARDRGYEQYFGPGTRLTVT.

The chain uses TRBV10-3 and TRBJ2-1; 9 positions agree with TRBD2. The J segment lost 6 bases and the V segment lost 8 bases, leaving 8 bases of the junction unmatched. CDR3 length: 14 residues. Germline V lookup: CDR1 ENHRY, CDR2 SYGVKD. The CDR3 nucleotides read TGTGCCATCGGGCCTAGCGGGACGGGCAATGAGCAGTTCTTC. As protein: CAIGPSGTGNEQFF.

V gene TRBV13 combines with J gene TRBJ1-4, with D tentatively TRBD1 (5 bases). Germline loops: CDR1 PRHDT, CDR2 FYEKMQ (reference sequence). V gave up 5 bases and J gave up 6 bases, with 13 bases separating them. CDR3 length: 14 residues. The CDR3 DNA reads as TGTGCCAGCAGCCAAGGGGTGACCGATGAAAAACTGTTTTTT. It is translated as CASSQGVTDEKLFF.

This clone was seen a few times. CDR3 coding DNA: TGCGCCAGCAGCCAAGATAAAGCGGGAGGGCCCACAGATACGCAGTATTTT. Its protein is CASSQDKAGGPTDTQYF. The rearrangement joins TRBV4-3 to TRBJ2-3, with 10 bases matching TRBD2. The germline V gene encodes CDR1 LGHNA and CDR2 YSLEER. After removal of 0 bases from V and 2 bases from J, the junction contained 5 bases not matched to a gene. This CDR3 is built from 17 residues.

This clone was detected only once. V usage is TRBV2 and J usage is TRBJ2-1; 10 bases are shared with TRBD2. Trimming cost V 3 bases and J 8 bases; bases outside gene matches: 7. Germline V gene lookup returns CDR1 SNHLY and CDR2 FYNNEI. This CDR3 comprises 15 residues. In DNA form, the CDR3 reads TGTGCCAGCAGTGATGGTCTAGCGGGAGACTATGAGCAGTTCTTC. This translates into CASSDGLAGDYEQFF.

The chain joins TRBV2 to TRBJ2-7, with a possible D match to TRBD1 (6 bases). The CDR3 covers 12 residues. Germline V gene sequence: CDR1 SNHLY, CDR2 FYNNEI. V gave up 11 bases and J gave up 1 base, with 12 bases separating them. CDR3 bases: TGTGCCTTACGACAGGAGTCCTACGAGCAGTACTTC. It specifies CALRQESYEQYF.

V and J are TRBV5-1 and TRBJ2-7; the D gene could be TRBD1 or TRBD2 (5 bases each). The germline V and J ends were trimmed by 2 bases and 0 bases, with 9 bases remaining between them. Germline CDR1 and CDR2: SGHRS and YFSETQ. This CDR3 region has 14 residues. The CDR3 bases are TGCGCCAGCAGCTTCGCAGGGAGCTCCTACGAGCAGTACTTC. As protein: CASSFAGSSYEQYF.

As DNA, the CDR3 is TGTGCCAGCAGTTCTCGGACAGGGAAATTCACCGGGGAGCTGTTTTTT. It codes for CASSSRTGKFTGELFF. The chain links TRBV2 to TRBJ2-2, with TRBD1 matching 8 bases. Germline V gene sequence: CDR1 SNHLY, CDR2 FYNNEI. The CDR3 has 16 amino acids. V lost 5 bases and J lost 4; bases outside the gene matches: 9.

In DNA form, the CDR3 reads TGTGCCAGCAGCCGGAATGCAGGTGCTTCCTATGGCTACACCTTC. This translates into CASSRNAGASYGYTF. V is TRBV7-8 and J is TRBJ1-2; D gene ambiguous. The CDR3 is made up of 15 amino acids. Germline CDR1 is SGHVS and CDR2 is FQNEAQ. V lost 5 bases and J lost 4, with 17 bases in between.

This chain links TRBV28 with TRBJ1-4; 8 positions agree with TRBD1. Trimming at V came to 5 bases and at J to 8 bases, leaving 7 bases not matched to a gene. This CDR3 spans 14 amino acids. Germline CDR1 MDHEN, CDR2 SYDVKM. In nucleotides, the CDR3 is TGTGCCAGCAGTGAAGGACAGGGACTCGAAAAACTGTTTTTT. Protein sequence: CASSEGQGLEKLFF.

The CDR3 DNA reads TGTGCCAGTAGTATCGGGGACAGAATCAGCAATCAGCCCCAGCATTTT. This gives the protein CASSIGDRISNQPQHF. The V gene is TRBV19, the J gene TRBJ1-5; 7 bases fit TRBD1. The germline V gene encodes CDR1 LNHDA and CDR2 SQIVND (reference sequence). The CDR3 runs 16 residues. V shed 3 bases and J 1 base; nucleotides not matched to a gene: 6. The whole variable domain, remainder taken from reference TRBV19 and TRBJ1-5, is DGGITQSPKYLFRKEGQNVTLSCEQNLNHDAMYWYRQDPGQGLRLIYYSQIVNDFQKGDIAEGYSVSREKKESFPLTVTSAQKNPTAFYLCASSIGDRISNQPQHFGDGTRLSIL.

As to this clone: This could be a read error, since a much larger clone is one nucleotide away. This specimen includes other DNA sequences encoding the same CDR3. This rearrangement joins TRBV7-9 to TRBJ2-7; D is unresolved. The V gene's germline CDR1 is SEHNR and CDR2 FQNEAQ (reference sequence). The germline V and J ends were trimmed by 1 base and 3 bases, with 1 base remaining between them. CDR3 length: 11 residues. CDR3 loop: CASSLDYEQYF. Here the CDR3 DNA reads TGTGCCAGCAGCTTAGACTACGAGCAGTACTTC.

The chain uses TRBV9 and TRBJ1-4, with 9 bases fitting TRBD1. CDR1 is SGDLS and CDR2 is YYNGEE in the germline V gene. The CDR3 is 16 amino acids. V lost 4 bases, J lost 8 bases, and 12 bases stayed unmatched. This chain's CDR3 is CASSMQDRGGNEKLFF. The CDR3 DNA sequence: TGTGCCAGCAGCATGCAGGACAGGGGCGGAAACGAAAAACTGTTTTTT.

This chain joins TRBV28 and TRBJ2-2, with 8 nucleotides matching TRBD2. Germline CDR1 and CDR2: MDHEN and SYDVKM. This CDR3 is 19 amino acids long. V lost 6 bases and J lost 6; bases outside the gene matches: 21. For the CDR3, the DNA is TGTGCCAGCAGGACCCCGGGACTAGTGTTACAAACGCGGGCCGGGGAGCTGTTTTTT. Encoded protein: CASRTPGLVLQTRAGELFF.